Listed below are T cell receptor beta chains from one sample, sequenced in a study of cytomegalovirus exposure and HLA in healthy donors. Sequencing used immunoSEQ multiplex PCR; TCRdb keeps in-frame clones, though not all of them. The profile covers some 180,000 clones, with about 70% appearing a single time and over 1.5% taken by the ten largest. The sample comprised PBMCs. All receptors come from a woman aged 30 to 39 in good health and CMV-seronegative. CDR3s leave out the opening cysteine and the closing phenylalanine or tryptophan. The order of the fields is V gene, J gene, CDR3 length, D gene, CDR3 protein. A D gene is named only where the DNA matches it firmly.

>TRBV5-1|TRBJ2-7|11|NA
ASSLAQGYEQY
>TRBV7-2|TRBJ1-3|12|NA
ASSLVGSGNTIY
>TRBV4-3|TRBJ1-4|11|NA
ASSQDTGDRLF
>TRBV6-1|TRBJ2-1|13|TRBD2
ASINLAGGYNEQF
>TRBV9|TRBJ2-7|12|NA
ASSVSYRASEQY
>TRBV4-3|TRBJ2-2|13|NA
ASSHPGLVTGELF
>TRBV11-2|TRBJ2-5|13|TRBD1
ASSFNPRGQETQY
>TRBV19|TRBJ2-7|12|NA
ASSILTGSYEQY
>TRBV6-1|TRBJ1-1|14|NA
ASSEAGRRVNTEAF
>TRBV13|TRBJ1-2|13|NA
ASSFSTTGKDGYT
>TRBV2|TRBJ2-7|13|TRBD2
ASSEVLAETYEQY
>TRBV9|TRBJ2-2|11|NA
ASSPRGTGELF
>TRBV19|TRBJ1-1|12|TRBD1
ASSPTGLGTEAF
>TRBV30|NA|13|NA
AWSGRGGRSYEQY
>TRBV6-6|TRBJ2-3|13|TRBD2
ASSRTSGETDTQY
>TRBV27|TRBJ2-7|12|TRBD2
ASSPGLASYEQY
>TRBV9|TRBJ2-7|14|NA
ASSDPLYGGSYEQY
>TRBV6-5|TRBJ1-6|11|NA
ASSTEINSPLH
>TRBV19|TRBJ2-7|13|TRBD1
ASSMAGGGTYEQY
>TRBV4-1|TRBJ2-1|14|NA
ASSQLALESYNEQF
>TRBV18|TRBJ2-5|13|NA
ASSPLGGGSETQY
>TRBV4-2|TRBJ2-3|14|NA
ASSQGAGAGTDTQY
>TRBV7-9|TRBJ1-1|13|TRBD1
ASSLSQGADTEAF
>TRBV19|TRBJ1-2|13|NA
ASSMGQGLNYGYT
>TRBV6-1|TRBJ1-2|11|TRBD1
ASTRDRYYGYT
>TRBV7-8|TRBJ1-2|14|NA
ASSLGGGQTNYGYT
>TRBV29-1|TRBJ2-3|15|TRBD1
SVAVGTGPGDTDTQY
>TRBV18|TRBJ1-1|14|NA
ASSPRTTKINTEAF
>TRBV2|TRBJ1-2|14|NA
ASSILITTGHYGYT
>TRBV30|TRBJ2-7|13|NA
AWRGEFGLIYEQY
>TRBV28|TRBJ2-1|13|TRBD1
ASSSGGLGYNEQF
>TRBV7-3|TRBJ1-1|11|NA
ASSSQSDTEAF
>TRBV7-3|TRBJ2-2|13|NA
ASSLMPGAVRELF
>TRBV7-6|TRBJ1-2|14|NA
ASSLREGSVSYGYT
>TRBV2|TRBJ2-7|13|NA
ASSVDRGGMYEQY
>TRBV4-1|NA|16|TRBD1
ASSHETARDSGSYEQY
>TRBV11-2|TRBJ2-7|13|TRBD1
ASSFRDSSSYEQY
>TRBV7-9|TRBJ1-2|15|TRBD1
ASSLGVTGGRSYGYT
>TRBV18|TRBJ1-5|13|NA
ASSPSPDSNQPQH
>TRBV7-6|TRBJ1-1|13|TRBD1
ASSSRTGLNTEAF
>TRBV4-2|TRBJ2-1|15|TRBD1
ASSQDSPGGAYNEQF
>TRBV29-1|TRBJ2-6|13|NA
SVELLNSGANVLT
>TRBV5-1|TRBJ2-5|11|NA
ASSRRIQETQY
>TRBV2|TRBJ1-2|13|NA
ASSEALTGNYGYT
>TRBV29-1|TRBJ2-7|11|TRBD1
SAVNRDRYEQY
>TRBV27|TRBJ1-6|14|TRBD1
ASSSSQGAYNSPLH
>TRBV5-4|TRBJ2-3|13|TRBD2
ASSFPGLVPDTQY
>TRBV12-5|TRBJ2-1|15|TRBD2
ASGPAPIAGGYNEQF
>TRBV5-4|TRBJ1-5|14|TRBD1
ASSLGADRENQPQH
>TRBV28|TRBJ1-4|14|NA
ASSYERLVGGEKLF
>TRBV4-3|TRBJ1-2|14|TRBD1
ASSQDIRTGANGYT
>TRBV7-9|TRBJ1-1|13|NA
ASSFRGLANTEAF
>TRBV4-1|TRBJ1-4|13|TRBD1
ASSQETGLNEKLF
>TRBV11-3|TRBJ2-2|13|NA
ASSFRSPATGELF
>TRBV4-3|TRBJ2-3|16|NA
ASSQDPGVRGSTDTQY
>TRBV28|TRBJ2-5|15|TRBD2
ASSFGLAGGFGETQY
>TRBV7-9|TRBJ2-7|14|TRBD1
ASSLVLGTGAPEQY
>TRBV4-1|TRBJ2-7|15|TRBD2
ASSQAPTSGASYEQY
>TRBV7-2|TRBJ1-3|15|TRBD1
ASSLDGQGHSGNTIY